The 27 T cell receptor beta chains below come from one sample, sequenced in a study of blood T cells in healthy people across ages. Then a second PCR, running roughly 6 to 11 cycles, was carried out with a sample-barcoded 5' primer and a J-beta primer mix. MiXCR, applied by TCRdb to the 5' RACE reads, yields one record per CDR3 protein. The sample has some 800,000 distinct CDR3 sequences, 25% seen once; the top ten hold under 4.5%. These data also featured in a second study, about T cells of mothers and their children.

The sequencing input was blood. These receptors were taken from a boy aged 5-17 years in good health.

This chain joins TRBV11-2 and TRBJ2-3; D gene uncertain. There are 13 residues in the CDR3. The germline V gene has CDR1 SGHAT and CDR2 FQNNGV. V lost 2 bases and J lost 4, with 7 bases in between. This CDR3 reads CASSLNKPDTQYF. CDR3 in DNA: TGTGCCAGCAGCTTAAACAAGCCAGATACGCAGTATTTT.

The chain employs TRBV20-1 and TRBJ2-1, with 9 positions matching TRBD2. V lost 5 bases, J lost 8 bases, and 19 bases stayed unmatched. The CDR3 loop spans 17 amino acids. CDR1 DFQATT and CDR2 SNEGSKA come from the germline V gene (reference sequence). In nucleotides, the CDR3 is TGCAGTGCTCTGACCTTTCTAGCGGGGAAACGAGGCCATGAGCAGTTCTTC. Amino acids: CSALTFLAGKRGHEQFF.

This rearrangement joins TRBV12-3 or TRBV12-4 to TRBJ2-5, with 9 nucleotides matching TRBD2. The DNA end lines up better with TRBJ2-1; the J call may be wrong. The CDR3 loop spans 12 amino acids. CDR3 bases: TGTGCCAGCAGTTTAACAGCGGGAGGACAGTTCTTC. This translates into CASSLTAGGQFF.

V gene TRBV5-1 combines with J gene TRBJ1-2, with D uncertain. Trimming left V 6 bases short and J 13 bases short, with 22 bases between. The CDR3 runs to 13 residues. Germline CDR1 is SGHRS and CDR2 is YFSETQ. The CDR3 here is CASNFNVGDTSTF. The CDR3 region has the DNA TGCGCCAGCAACTTCAATGTCGGAGACACCTCCACCTTC. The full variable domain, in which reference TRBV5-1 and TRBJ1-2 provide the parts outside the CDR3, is KAGVTQTPRYLIKTRGQQVTLSCSPISGHRSVSWYQQTPGQGLQFLFEYFSETQRNKGNFPGRFSGRQFSNSRSEMNVSTLELGDSALYLCASNFNVGDTSTFGSGTRLTVV.

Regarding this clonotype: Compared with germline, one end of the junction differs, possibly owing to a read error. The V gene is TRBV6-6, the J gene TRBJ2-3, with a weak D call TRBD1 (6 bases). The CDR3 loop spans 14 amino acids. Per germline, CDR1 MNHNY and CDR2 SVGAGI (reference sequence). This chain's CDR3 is CASSYRGHTDTQSF. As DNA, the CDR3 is TGTGCCAGCAGTTACAGGGGACACACAGATACGCAGTCTTTT.

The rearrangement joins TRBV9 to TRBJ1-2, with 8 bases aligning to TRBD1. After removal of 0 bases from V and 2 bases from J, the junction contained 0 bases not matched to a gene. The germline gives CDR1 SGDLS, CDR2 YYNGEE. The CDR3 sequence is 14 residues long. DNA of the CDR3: TGTGCCAGCAGCGTAGGACAGGGGAACTATGGCTACACCTTC. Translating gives CASSVGQGNYGYTF.

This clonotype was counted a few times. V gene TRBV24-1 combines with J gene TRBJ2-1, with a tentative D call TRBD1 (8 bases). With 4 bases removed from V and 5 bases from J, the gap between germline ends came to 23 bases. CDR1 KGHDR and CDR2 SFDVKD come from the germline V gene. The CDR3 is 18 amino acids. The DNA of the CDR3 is TGTGCCACCAGTGACCCAGGGGGGGACAGGCCCCTTAACAATGAGCAGTTCTTC. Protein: CATSDPGGDRPLNNEQFF.

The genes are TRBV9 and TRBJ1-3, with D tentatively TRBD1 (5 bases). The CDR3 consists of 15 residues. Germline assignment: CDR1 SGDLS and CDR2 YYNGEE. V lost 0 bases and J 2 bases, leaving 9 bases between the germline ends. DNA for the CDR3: TGTGCCAGCAGCGTAGCAGGGTCCGCTGGAAACACCATATATTTT. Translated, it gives CASSVAGSAGNTIYF.

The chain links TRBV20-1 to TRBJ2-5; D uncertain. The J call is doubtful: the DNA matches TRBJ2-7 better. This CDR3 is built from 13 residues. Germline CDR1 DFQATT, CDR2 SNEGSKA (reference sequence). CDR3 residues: CSARNWGSYEQYF. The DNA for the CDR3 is TGCAGTGCTAGGAATTGGGGCTCCTACGAGCAGTACTTC.

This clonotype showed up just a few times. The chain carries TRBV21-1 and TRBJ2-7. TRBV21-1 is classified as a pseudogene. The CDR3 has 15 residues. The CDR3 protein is CASSNQCGNSYEQYF. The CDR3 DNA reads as TGTGCCAGCAGCAACCAATGCGGGAACTCCTACGAGCAGTACTTC.

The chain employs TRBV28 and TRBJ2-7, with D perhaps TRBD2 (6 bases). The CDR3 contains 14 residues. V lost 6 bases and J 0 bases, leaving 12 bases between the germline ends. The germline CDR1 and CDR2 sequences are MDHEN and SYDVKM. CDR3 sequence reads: CASRGWEDSYEQYF. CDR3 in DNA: TGTGCCAGCAGAGGATGGGAGGACTCCTACGAGCAGTACTTC.

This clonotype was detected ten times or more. The CDR3 is CASSKIGAGGYNEQFF. CDR3 bases: TGTGCCAGCAGCAAAATAGGGGCGGGGGGGTACAATGAGCAGTTCTTC. The chain couples TRBV7-3 to TRBJ2-1; 9 bases match TRBD2. Germline V gene sequence: CDR1 SGHTA, CDR2 FQGTGA. The CDR3 has 16 residues. The ends lost 5 bases at V and 4 bases at J; junction bases unmatched: 9.

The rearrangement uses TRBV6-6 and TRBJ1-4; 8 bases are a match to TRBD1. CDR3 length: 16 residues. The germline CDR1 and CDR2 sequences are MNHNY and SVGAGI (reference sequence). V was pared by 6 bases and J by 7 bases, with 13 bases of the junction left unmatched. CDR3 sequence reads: CASSLIGQGRGEKLFF. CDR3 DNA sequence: TGTGCCAGCAGCTTAATCGGACAGGGTAGAGGTGAAAAACTGTTTTTT.

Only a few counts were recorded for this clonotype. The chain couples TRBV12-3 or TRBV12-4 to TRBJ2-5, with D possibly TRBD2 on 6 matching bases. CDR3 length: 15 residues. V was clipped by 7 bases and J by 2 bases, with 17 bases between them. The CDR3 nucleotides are TGTGCCAGCAAACCTCCGGGACTGATACAAGAGACCCAGTACTTC. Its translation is CASKPPGLIQETQYF.

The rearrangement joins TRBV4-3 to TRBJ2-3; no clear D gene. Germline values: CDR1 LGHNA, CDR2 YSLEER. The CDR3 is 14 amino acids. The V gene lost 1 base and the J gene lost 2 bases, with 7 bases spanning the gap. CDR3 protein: CASSQVFTTDTQYF. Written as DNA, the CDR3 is TGCGCCAGCAGCCAAGTATTCACCACAGATACGCAGTATTTT.

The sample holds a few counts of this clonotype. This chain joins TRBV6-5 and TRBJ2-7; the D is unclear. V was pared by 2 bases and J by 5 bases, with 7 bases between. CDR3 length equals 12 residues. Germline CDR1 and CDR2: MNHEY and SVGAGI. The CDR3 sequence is CASSYPPNEQYF. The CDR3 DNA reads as TGTGCCAGCAGTTACCCACCAAACGAGCAGTACTTC.

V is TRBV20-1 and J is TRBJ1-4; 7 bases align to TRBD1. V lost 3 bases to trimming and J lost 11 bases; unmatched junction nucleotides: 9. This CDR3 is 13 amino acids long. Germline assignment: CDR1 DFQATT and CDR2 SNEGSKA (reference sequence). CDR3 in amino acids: CSASRRDSGKLFF. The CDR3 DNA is TGCAGTGCTAGCAGAAGGGACAGCGGGAAACTGTTTTTT.

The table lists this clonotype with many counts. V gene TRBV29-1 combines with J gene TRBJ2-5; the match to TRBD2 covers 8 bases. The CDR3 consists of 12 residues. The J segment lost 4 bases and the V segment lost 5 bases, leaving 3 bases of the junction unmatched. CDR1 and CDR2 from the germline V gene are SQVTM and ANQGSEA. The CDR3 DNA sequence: TGCAGCGTTATTCGGGGGGGAGAGACCCAGTACTTC. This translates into CSVIRGGETQYF. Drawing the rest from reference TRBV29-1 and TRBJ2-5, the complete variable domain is SAVISQKPSRDICQRGTSLTIQCQVDSQVTMMFWYRQQPGQSLTLIATANQGSEATYESGFVIDKFPISRPNLTFSTLTVSNMSPEDSSIYLCSVIRGGETQYFGPGTRLLVL.

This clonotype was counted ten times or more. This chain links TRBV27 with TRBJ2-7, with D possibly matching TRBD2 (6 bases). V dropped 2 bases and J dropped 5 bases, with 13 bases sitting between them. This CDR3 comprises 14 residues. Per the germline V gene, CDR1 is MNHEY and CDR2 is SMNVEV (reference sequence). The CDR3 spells CASSLNRPGDEQYF. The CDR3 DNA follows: TGTGCCAGCAGTTTAAACAGGCCGGGGGACGAGCAGTACTTC.

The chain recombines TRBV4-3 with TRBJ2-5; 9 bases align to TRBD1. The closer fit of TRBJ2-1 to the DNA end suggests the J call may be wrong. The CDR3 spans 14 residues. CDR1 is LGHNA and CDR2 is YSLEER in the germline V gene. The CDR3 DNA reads TGCGCCAGCAGCCTCGGGACAGGGTCAGGCGAGCAGTTCTTC. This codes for CASSLGTGSGEQFF.

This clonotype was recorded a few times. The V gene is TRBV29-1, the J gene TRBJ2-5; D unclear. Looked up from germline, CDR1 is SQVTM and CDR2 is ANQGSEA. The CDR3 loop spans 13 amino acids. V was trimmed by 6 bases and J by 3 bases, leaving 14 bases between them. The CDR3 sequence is CSVAGPIEETQYF. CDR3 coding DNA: TGCAGCGTCGCCGGACCGATTGAAGAGACCCAGTACTTC.

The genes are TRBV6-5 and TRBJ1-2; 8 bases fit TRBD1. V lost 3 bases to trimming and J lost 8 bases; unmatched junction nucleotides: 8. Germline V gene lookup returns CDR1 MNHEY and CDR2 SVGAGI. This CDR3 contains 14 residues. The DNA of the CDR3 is TGTGCCAGCAGTTATATTGGGACAGGCGGGGGCTACACCTTC. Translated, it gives CASSYIGTGGGYTF.

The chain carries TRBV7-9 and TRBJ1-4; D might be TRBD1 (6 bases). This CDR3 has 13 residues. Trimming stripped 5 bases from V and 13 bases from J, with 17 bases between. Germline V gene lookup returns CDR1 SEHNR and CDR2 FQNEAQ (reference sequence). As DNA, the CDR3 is TGTGCCAGCAGCCTGGTCGGGGGCAGGAGACTGTTTTTT. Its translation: CASSLVGGRRLFF.

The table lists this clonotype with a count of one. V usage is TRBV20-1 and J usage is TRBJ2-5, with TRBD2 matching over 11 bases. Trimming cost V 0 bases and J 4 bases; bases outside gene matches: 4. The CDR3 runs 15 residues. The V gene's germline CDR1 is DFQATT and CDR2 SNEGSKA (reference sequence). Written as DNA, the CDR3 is TGCAGTGCTAGAGACGGACTAGCGGGTACAGAGACCCAGTACTTC. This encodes CSARDGLAGTETQYF.

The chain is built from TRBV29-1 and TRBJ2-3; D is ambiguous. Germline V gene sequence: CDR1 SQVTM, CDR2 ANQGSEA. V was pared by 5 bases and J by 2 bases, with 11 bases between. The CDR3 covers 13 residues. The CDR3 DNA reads TGCAGCGTTTATGGGGTCTACACAGATACGCAGTATTTT. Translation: CSVYGVYTDTQYF.

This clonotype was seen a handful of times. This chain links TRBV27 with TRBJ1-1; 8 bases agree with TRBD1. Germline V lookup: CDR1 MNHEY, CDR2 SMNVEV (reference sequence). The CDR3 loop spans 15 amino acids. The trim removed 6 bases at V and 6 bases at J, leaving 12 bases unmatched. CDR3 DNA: TGTGCCAGCAGCCCCTTTTCAGGGGGCGCCTCTGAAGCTTTCTTT. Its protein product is CASSPFSGGASEAFF.

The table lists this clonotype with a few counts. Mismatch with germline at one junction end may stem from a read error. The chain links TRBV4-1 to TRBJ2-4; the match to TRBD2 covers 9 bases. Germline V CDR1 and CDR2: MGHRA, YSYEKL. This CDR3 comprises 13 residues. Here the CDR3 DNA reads TGCGCCAGCAGCCAAGATGGCGGCGTAGCGGGAGAGTTC. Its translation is CASSQDGGVAGEF.